The 17 T cell receptor beta chains presented below share a single source sample, sequenced in a study of T cell responses to AZD1222 COVID-19 vaccine. Data came from immunoSEQ multiplex PCR; TCRdb stores just in-frame clones and leaves some out. Of 90,000 to 150,000 clones in the sample, just under 90% are singletons; the top ten hold roughly 4.2%. The specimen comprised peripheral blood, sampled on day 0 of AZD1222 vaccination. These receptors all come from an adult in good health.

The chain has TRBV9 and TRBJ1-2, with 7 positions matching TRBD1. This CDR3 has 13 residues. V was pared by 6 bases and J by 3 bases, with 5 bases of the junction left unmatched. CDR1 and CDR2 from the germline V gene are SGDLS and YYNGEE. CDR3 amino acids: CASNRDSDYGYTF. The CDR3 DNA reads TGTGCCAGCAATCGGGACAGCGACTATGGCTACACCTTC.

The CDR3 DNA sequence: TGTGCCAGTAGTATAGGCGGGGGGGACTACAATGAGCAGTTCTTC. As protein: CASSIGGGDYNEQFF. V is TRBV19 and J is TRBJ2-1; TRBD2 matches 9 bases. The CDR3 contains 15 residues. CDR1 and CDR2 from the germline V gene are LNHDA and SQIVND (reference sequence). Losses at the gene ends were 1 base for V and 3 bases for J; bases not matched to a gene: 1.

The rearrangement links TRBV24-1 to TRBJ2-1, with D tentatively TRBD1 (6 bases). Trimming removed 11 bases from V and 3 bases from J, with 7 bases in between. The V gene's germline CDR1 is KGHDR and CDR2 SFDVKD. The CDR3 spans 11 residues. DNA of the CDR3: TGTGCCAAGACAGGCTACAATGAGCAGTTCTTC. Translation gives CAKTGYNEQFF.

The genes are TRBV25-1 and TRBJ2-5; tentatively, D is TRBD1 (5 bases). CDR1 and CDR2 (germline): MGHDK, SYGVNS. The CDR3 length is 15 residues. V was trimmed by 2 bases and J by 2 bases, leaving 12 bases between them. CDR3: CASSEAGHLQETQYF. DNA for the CDR3: TGTGCCAGCAGTGAAGCAGGACACCTGCAAGAGACCCAGTACTTC.

The chain is built from TRBV18 and TRBJ1-3; 8 positions agree with TRBD1. The CDR3 sequence is 14 residues long. Germline CDR1 KGHSH, CDR2 LQKENI. Unmatched junction bases numbered 1, after V lost 3 bases and J lost 3 bases. CDR3: CASSPTGDGNTIYF. CDR3 nucleotides: TGTGCCAGCTCACCGACAGGGGATGGAAACACCATATATTTT.

The CDR3 DNA reads TGTGCCAGCAGTGTTAGCGGGGGGCCGGGGGAGACCCAGTACTTC. Amino acid sequence: CASSVSGGPGETQYF. This sequence joins TRBV2 and TRBJ2-5, with TRBD2 matching over 10 bases. Per the germline V gene, CDR1 is SNHLY and CDR2 is FYNNEI. This CDR3 region has 15 residues. V lost 4 bases to trimming and J lost 5 bases; unmatched junction nucleotides: 7.

The chain employs TRBV27 and TRBJ2-7, with 8 bases aligning to TRBD2. V gave up 4 bases and J gave up 3 bases; unmatched junction bases: 8. This CDR3 has 15 residues. Germline loops: CDR1 MNHEY, CDR2 SMNVEV (reference sequence). The DNA of the CDR3 is TGTGCCAGCAGTTCCCTAGGGAGCGGGGGCTACGAGCAGTACTTC. It yields the protein CASSSLGSGGYEQYF.

This chain connects TRBV2 to TRBJ1-1; D is uncertain. CDR3 length: 13 residues. V lost 8 bases to trimming and J lost 1 base, with 11 bases between them. The V gene's germline CDR1 is SNHLY and CDR2 FYNNEI. The CDR3 here is CASCGRENTEAFF. Here the CDR3 DNA reads TGTGCCAGCTGTGGAAGAGAGAACACTGAAGCTTTCTTT.

CDR3 residues: CASDRGGGEKLFF. The CDR3 coding sequence is TGTGCCAGCGACAGGGGCGGCGGGGAAAAACTGTTTTTT. The chain recombines TRBV6-5 with TRBJ1-4; 8 nucleotides align to TRBD1. The CDR3 covers 13 residues. V dropped 8 bases and J dropped 8; count of bases not matched to a gene: 7. Germline loops: CDR1 MNHEY, CDR2 SVGAGI.

This clone has only a few counts. This sequence joins TRBV19 and TRBJ2-2; 10 bases are a match to TRBD2. The CDR3 consists of 14 residues. With V trimmed by 9 bases and J by 6 bases, 7 bases remained unmatched. The germline V gene encodes CDR1 LNHDA and CDR2 SQIVND (reference sequence). CDR3 in DNA: TGTGCCAGCGGTGCCGGGACTAGCGCCGGGGAGCTGTTTTTT. Translating it yields CASGAGTSAGELFF.

The chain uses TRBV11-2 and TRBJ1-4; D unresolved. Germline values: CDR1 SGHAT, CDR2 FQNNGV. V lost 5 bases, J lost 0 bases, and 10 bases lay in between. This CDR3 spans 15 amino acids. In DNA, the CDR3 is TGTGCCAGCAGCCAAGGACCGGCAACTAATGAAAAACTGTTTTTT. Amino acid sequence: CASSQGPATNEKLFF.

The rearrangement links TRBV12-3 or TRBV12-4 to TRBJ1-2; D unclear. V was shortened by 6 bases and J by 4 bases, with 12 bases between the two germline ends. The length of the CDR3 is 13 residues. The CDR3 sequence: CASRRMGSYGYTF. Here the CDR3 DNA reads TGTGCCAGCAGAAGGATGGGGTCCTATGGCTACACCTTC.

J is TRBJ1-1 and V is TRBV9, with D perhaps TRBD1 (5 bases). Per germline, CDR1 SGDLS and CDR2 YYNGEE. Trimming took off 0 bases at V and 4 bases at J, with 13 bases between the two ends. The length of the CDR3 is 15 residues. The CDR3 reads CASSVAQRGFTEAFF. Written as DNA, the CDR3 is TGTGCCAGCAGCGTAGCTCAGAGGGGTTTCACTGAAGCTTTCTTT.

The chain carries TRBV27 and TRBJ2-6; no clear D gene. The length of the CDR3 is 17 residues. The V end was cut by 4 bases, the J end by 2 bases, with 15 bases between. From germline, CDR1 is MNHEY and CDR2 SMNVEV (reference sequence). The CDR3 here is CASSYGRTHPGANVLTF. The CDR3 DNA is TGTGCCAGCAGTTACGGACGGACCCACCCTGGGGCCAACGTCCTGACTTTC.

This rearrangement joins TRBV15 to TRBJ2-1; perhaps D is TRBD1 or TRBD2 (5 bases each). CDR1 and CDR2 from the germline V gene are LNHNV and YYDKDF (reference sequence). CDR3 length: 14 amino acids. V was cut by 5 bases and J by 10 bases, with 18 bases left in between. The CDR3 DNA sequence: TGTGCCACCAGCGGATCCTACCGGGACCAAGAGCAGTTCTTC. Translation gives CATSGSYRDQEQFF.

This chain uses TRBV7-9 with TRBJ2-3; D is unclear. Trimming pared 4 bases from V and 0 bases from J, leaving 11 bases between. Germline V gene sequence: CDR1 SEHNR, CDR2 FQNEAQ (reference sequence). The CDR3 is made up of 15 amino acids. DNA of the CDR3: TGTGCCAGCAGCTCCCAGTACGCTAGCACAGATACGCAGTATTTT. It specifies CASSSQYASTDTQYF.

The chain recombines TRBV5-6 with TRBJ2-2; tentative D call: TRBD1 (5 bases). Germline CDR1 is SGHDT and CDR2 is YYEEEE. The CDR3 covers 17 residues. Trimming removed 1 base at V and 3 bases at J, with 16 bases between. CDR3 sequence (DNA): TGTGCCAGCAGCTTGAAGTCAGGGATGACACACACCGGGGAGCTGTTTTTT. Protein sequence: CASSLKSGMTHTGELFF.